This T cell receptor (beta chain) was recovered during a study of cytomegalovirus exposure and HLA in healthy donors. CDR1 MRHNA and CDR2 SNTAGT come from the germline V gene. The junction had 9 bases not matched to a gene; V was cut back by 6 bases and J by 2 bases. The CDR3 has 15 residues. PCR primers comprised 60 Vbeta and 13 Jbeta primers. Assay used: immunoSEQ multiplex PCR; TCRdb lists only in-frame clones, some missing. Here the sample spans roughly 92,000 clones, 80% being singletons. Sequenced material: PBMCs. The rearrangement uses TRBV6-4 and TRBJ1-1; 7 nucleotides line up with TRBD1. The receptor was derived from a woman in her forties or fifties in good health and CMV-seropositive. CDR3 amino acids: CASREQGQLNTEAFF. CDR3 coding DNA: TGTGCCAGCAGGGAACAGGGGCAACTAAACACTGAAGCTTTCTTT.